This T cell receptor beta chain was sequenced for a study of blood T cell repertoires in COVID-19. Looking at the study overall: T cells, B-cell-depleted T cells, or PBMCs provided the cDNA or gDNA that served as material.

Methods used by the authors: Reference gene primer amplification in the assay estimated nucleated cell counts. Sequencing was performed with immunoSEQ multiplex PCR; in TCRdb, only in-frame clones are kept and a portion is missing. That table is the source of V, J and clone size, and D and trimming were worked out from the DNA. This sample carries 150,000 to 200,000 clones, about 84% of them seen once, and the ten largest clones take approximately 5.1%. Trimming took 5 bases from V and 1 from J; bases not matched to a gene: 3. The germline gives CDR1 PRHDT, CDR2 FYEKMQ (reference sequence). The length of the CDR3 is 15 residues.

The sequenced sample consisted of PBMCs or T cells enriched from blood (not recorded which). This TCR was recovered from a middle-aged woman with acute COVID-19. The chain recombines TRBV13 with TRBJ2-3; the match to TRBD1 covers 10 bases. The CDR3 sequence is CASSDRGRGTDTQYF. The CDR3 bases are TGTGCCAGCAGCGACAGGGGGCGAGGCACAGATACGCAGTATTTT.